The rows below give T cell receptor beta chains drawn from one sample of a study of molecular identifiers for immune sequencing clone quantification. TCRdb itself ran the PCR reads through MiXCR, one entry per CDR3 protein. The sample consists of about 10,000 distinct CDR3 sequences, around 17% of them appearing once. Sequenced sample: naive CD8+ T cells from blood, with Jurkat cell RNA spiked in. Receptor source: a human donor in good health. Some libraries in this study had Jurkat cell RNA spiked in. Each CDR3 is given with its conserved first and last residue. A D gene is named only where the DNA matches it firmly. A row's size may be missing; if present it is once, few, many or a size class.

>TRBJ2-5|NA|many|TRBV19
CASANSGTRETQYF
TGTGCCAGTGCAAACTCGGGGACCCGAGAGACCCAGTACTTC
>TRBJ2-7|NA|NA|TRBV7-9
CASSPTGGERYF
TGTGCCAGCAGCCCCACGGGGGGCGAGCGGTACTTC
>TRBJ1-5|NA|many|TRBV27
CASSLGLSTQPQHF
TGTGCCAGCTCCCTGGGGCTGTCCACTCAGCCCCAGCATTTT
>TRBJ2-7|NA|many|TRBV6-1
CASSARGYSYEQYF
TGTGCCAGCAGTGCCCGGGGATACTCCTACGAGCAGTACTTC
>TRBJ2-5|NA|many|TRBV9
CASMKERQFQETQYF
TGTGCCAGCATGAAGGAGCGACAGTTCCAAGAGACCCAGTACTTC
>TRBJ2-3|NA|many|TRBV9
CASSANTDTQYF
TGTGCCAGCAGCGCTAACACAGATACGCAGTATTTT
>TRBJ2-3|TRBD2|medium-sized|TRBV4-2
CASSQEQTSGSPSYF
TGTGCCAGCAGCCAAGAACAGACTAGCGGGAGCCCTTCGTATTTT
>TRBJ2-7|TRBD2|medium-sized|TRBV10-1
CASSESLAGYEQYF
TGCGCCAGCAGTGAAAGTCTAGCGGGTTACGAGCAGTACTTC
>TRBJ2-1|TRBD2|many|TRBV19
CASSTGLAAEQFF
TGTGCCAGTAGTACCGGACTAGCGGCTGAGCAGTTCTTC
>TRBJ2-3|NA|NA|TRBV23-1
CASSRLEFRTDTQYF
TGCGCCAGCAGTCGTCTGGAGTTTCGCACAGATACACAGTATTTT
>TRBJ1-5|NA|medium-sized|TRBV19
CASSIVGNSNQPQHF
TGTGCCAGTAGTATAGTCGGCAATAGCAATCAGCCCCAGCATTTT
>TRBJ2-7|TRBD2|medium-sized|TRBV4-1
CASSQAGGGEDYEQYF
TGCGCCAGCAGCCAAGCGGGGGGTGGGGAAGACTACGAGCAGTACTTC
>TRBJ2-7|TRBD1|medium-sized|TRBV20-1
CSARTGNYEQYF
TGCAGTGCTAGGACAGGGAACTACGAGCAGTACTTC
>TRBJ2-5|TRBD2|medium-sized|TRBV7-6
CASSLSILAGEETQYF
TGTGCCAGCAGCTTAAGTATTCTAGCGGGAGAAGAGACCCAGTACTTC
>TRBJ2-3|NA|medium-sized|TRBV19
CASTSTGITQYF
TGTGCCAGTACTAGCACGGGAATTACGCAGTATTTT
>TRBJ2-1|TRBD2|medium-sized|TRBV4-1
CASSQVAGRSDNEQFF
TGCGCCAGCAGCCAAGTAGCGGGGCGGAGCGACAATGAGCAGTTCTTC
>TRBJ2-2|NA|NA|TRBV12-3/TRBV12-4
CASSLGGIGTGELFF
TGTGCCAGCAGTTTAGGCGGGATTGGCACCGGGGAGCTGTTTTTT
>TRBJ2-7|NA|few|TRBV11-2
CASSLEYGHYEQYF
TGTGCCAGCAGCTTAGAGTATGGACACTACGAGCAGTACTTC
>TRBJ2-7|NA|NA|TRBV7-2
CASSLGLGSSCERHF
TGTGCCAGCAGCCTGGGACTTGGAAGCTCCTGCGAGCGGCACTTC
>TRBJ2-7|NA|many|TRBV5-5
CASSLEGPGEQYF
TGTGCCAGCAGCTTGGAGGGGCCGGGGGAGCAGTACTTC
>TRBJ1-5|NA|medium-sized|TRBV12-3/TRBV12-4
CASSPMESGPRGTQHF
TGTGCCAGCAGTCCGATGGAGAGCGGACCGCGTGGGACCCAGCATTTT
>TRBJ1-3|TRBD1|NA|TRBV29-1
CSVELTGAGNTIYF
TGCAGCGTTGAACTAACAGGGGCTGGAAACACCATATATTTT
>TRBJ2-3|NA|many|TRBV5-4
CASSSLENTDTQYF
TGTGCCAGCAGCTCCTTGGAGAACACAGATACGCAGTATTTT
>TRBJ2-3|NA|many|TRBV20-1
CSGEGGGPDTQYF
TGCAGTGGAGAGGGGGGGGGGCCAGATACGCAGTATTTT
>TRBJ1-5|TRBD1|medium-sized|TRBV18
CASSPYDDPDRPYQPQHF
TGTGCCAGCTCACCTTATGACGACCCGGACAGGCCATATCAGCCCCAGCATTTT
>TRBJ2-7|TRBD2|many|TRBV28
CASSLLGEGPYEQYF
TGTGCCAGCAGTTTATTGGGGGAGGGACCCTACGAGCAGTACTTC
>TRBJ2-1|NA|NA|TRBV20-1
CSARDPGVSYNEQFF
TGCAGTGCTAGGGACCCGGGAGTCTCCTACAATGAGCAGTTCTTC
>TRBJ2-3|TRBD2|NA|TRBV27
CASSYTRRETSGPSTDTQYF
TGTGCCAGCAGTTATACTAGGAGGGAGACTAGCGGCCCTAGCACAGATACGCAGTATTTT
>TRBJ2-1|TRBD1|many|TRBV4-1
CASSPQGAREQFF
TGCGCCAGCAGCCCACAGGGGGCAAGAGAGCAGTTCTTC
>TRBJ2-3|NA|medium-sized|TRBV7-2
CASSLWVRTSDTQYF
TGTGCCAGCAGCTTATGGGTCAGGACTTCAGATACGCAGTATTTT
>TRBJ1-4|TRBD1|medium-sized|TRBV7-8
CASSPQSLVTGNEKLFF
TGTGCCAGCAGCCCTCAAAGTCTTGTGACAGGGAATGAAAAACTGTTTTTT
>TRBJ2-2|TRBD1|medium-sized|TRBV27
CASSLLGQGVTGELFF
TGTGCCAGCAGTTTATTGGGTCAGGGGGTCACCGGGGAGCTGTTTTTT
>TRBJ1-1|NA|NA|TRBV7-9
CASSYVRHGFTEASF
TGTGCCAGCAGCTACGTCAGACATGGTTTCACTGAAGCTTCCTTT
>TRBJ1-5|NA|medium-sized|TRBV28
CASSSEINSNQPQHF
TGTGCCAGCAGTTCGGAGATTAATAGCAATCAGCCCCAGCATTTT
>TRBJ1-3|NA|medium-sized|TRBV29-1
CSVEIWTGHLGNTIYF
TGCAGCGTTGAGATATGGACTGGGCATTTGGGAAACACCATATATTTT
>TRBJ1-4|NA|medium-sized|TRBV12-3/TRBV12-4
CASRPPDTNEKLFF
TGTGCCAGCAGGCCCCCGGACACTAATGAAAAACTGTTTTTT
>TRBJ1-4|TRBD1|many|TRBV30
CAWNTGTGVEKLFF
TGTGCCTGGAATACCGGGACAGGGGTCGAAAAACTGTTTTTT
>TRBJ1-1|TRBD1|medium-sized|TRBV15
CATSRAPGQLNTEAFF
TGTGCCACCAGCAGAGCACCGGGACAGCTAAACACTGAAGCTTTCTTT
>TRBJ2-2|TRBD2|medium-sized|TRBV4-2
CASSLLAGVTGELFF
TGTGCCAGCAGCCTACTAGCGGGAGTCACCGGGGAGCTGTTTTTT
>TRBJ2-3|TRBD2|medium-sized|TRBV7-6
CASSLAGGTDTQYF
TGTGCCAGCAGCTTGGCGGGAGGCACAGATACGCAGTATTTT
>TRBJ2-7|NA|medium-sized|TRBV3-1
CASSPYGYEQYF
TGTGCCAGCAGCCCGTATGGCTACGAGCAGTACTTC
>TRBJ2-1|NA|medium-sized|TRBV19
CASSPRGTEQFF
TGTGCCAGTAGTCCCCGAGGCACTGAGCAGTTCTTC
>TRBJ2-7|NA|medium-sized|TRBV4-1
CASGPLGSSYEQYF
TGCGCCAGCGGCCCACTAGGATCCTCCTACGAGCAGTACTTC
>TRBJ1-1|NA|many|TRBV12-3/TRBV12-4
CASSVGYFGTEAFF
TGTGCCAGCAGCGTCGGATACTTTGGGACTGAAGCTTTCTTT
>TRBJ2-6|NA|medium-sized|TRBV28
CASSLSLTTGANVLTF
TGTGCCAGCAGTTTATCCCTTACCACTGGGGCCAACGTCCTGACTTTC
>TRBJ2-1|TRBD2|many|TRBV7-9
CASSLGLAGVGSYNEQFF
TGTGCCAGCAGCTTGGGACTAGCGGGAGTCGGATCCTACAATGAGCAGTTCTTC
>TRBJ2-5|TRBD2|many|TRBV4-1
CASSQGLGSGAQETQYF
TGCGCCAGCAGCCAGGGCCTAGGTAGCGGGGCCCAAGAGACCCAGTACTTC
>TRBJ2-3|NA|few|TRBV14
CASSPWGVTDTQYF
TGTGCCAGCAGCCCTTGGGGAGTAACGGATACGCAGTATTTT